Listed below are T cell receptor beta chains from one sample, sequenced in a study of PD-L1 blockade in urothelial cancer. Produced via immunoSEQ multiplex PCR; TCRdb's table is partial and in-frame only. The sample yields 35,000 to 55,000 clones, roughly four fifths seen once. The material sequenced was PBMCs, taken around atezolizumab (anti-PD-L1) treatment. The receptors shown here come from a man between 65 and 85 years old with urothelial cancer. CDR3s include the opening cysteine and the closing phenylalanine or tryptophan. The order of the fields is J gene, clone size, D gene, V gene, CDR3 protein, CDR3 DNA. The D gene is left open where the match is weak. Some rows mark clone size as missing; the rest say once, few, many or name a class of expanded clone.

j_call: TRBJ2-1; clone_size: NA; d_call: TRBD1; v_call: TRBV6-6; cdr3_aa: CASSLTGTYNEQFF; cdr3_nt: TGTGCCAGCAGTTTGACAGGGACCTACAATGAGCAGTTCTTC
j_call: TRBJ1-4; clone_size: NA; d_call: NA; v_call: TRBV2; cdr3_aa: CASRVFGQGNEKLFF; cdr3_nt: TGTGCCAGCAGGGTCTTCGGGCAGGGTAATGAAAAACTGTTTTTT
j_call: TRBJ2-3; clone_size: NA; d_call: NA; v_call: TRBV13; cdr3_aa: CASRRGRDTQYF; cdr3_nt: TGTGCCAGCAGGCGAGGGCGAGATACGCAGTATTTT
j_call: TRBJ2-7; clone_size: NA; d_call: TRBD1; v_call: TRBV5-1; cdr3_aa: CASSLRGQGEKQYF; cdr3_nt: TGCGCCAGCAGCTTGAGGGGACAGGGGGAGAAGCAGTACTTC
j_call: TRBJ1-3; clone_size: NA; d_call: NA; v_call: TRBV5-4; cdr3_aa: CASSFNRENTIYF; cdr3_nt: TGTGCCAGCAGCTTTAACAGGGAGAACACCATATATTTT
j_call: TRBJ2-2; clone_size: NA; d_call: TRBD1; v_call: TRBV11-1; cdr3_aa: CASRSGGPGELFF; cdr3_nt: TGTGCCAGCAGGTCAGGGGGCCCCGGGGAGCTGTTTTTT
j_call: TRBJ1-1; clone_size: NA; d_call: TRBD1; v_call: TRBV28; cdr3_aa: CASRPAGGQNTEAFF; cdr3_nt: TGTGCCAGCAGACCGGCAGGGGGCCAGAACACTGAAGCTTTCTTT
j_call: TRBJ2-5; clone_size: NA; d_call: TRBD1; v_call: TRBV2; cdr3_aa: CAGGQGPGTQYF; cdr3_nt: TGTGCCGGAGGACAGGGGCCCGGGACCCAGTACTTC
j_call: TRBJ2-7; clone_size: NA; d_call: TRBD1; v_call: TRBV15; cdr3_aa: CATSRENVRDRTSYEQYF; cdr3_nt: TGTGCCACCAGCAGGGAAAACGTCCGGGACAGGACCTCCTACGAGCAGTACTTC
j_call: TRBJ2-1; clone_size: NA; d_call: NA; v_call: TRBV30; cdr3_aa: CAWSRYNEQFF; cdr3_nt: TGTGCCTGGAGCAGATACAATGAGCAGTTCTTC
j_call: TRBJ1-3; clone_size: NA; d_call: NA; v_call: TRBV28; cdr3_aa: CASSLVEGNTIYF; cdr3_nt: TGTGCCAGCAGTTTGGTAGAGGGAAACACCATATATTTT
j_call: TRBJ1-3; clone_size: NA; d_call: TRBD1; v_call: TRBV19; cdr3_aa: CASRLSGTGTGNTIYF; cdr3_nt: TGTGCCAGCCGCCTCTCCGGGACAGGGACTGGAAACACCATATATTTT
j_call: TRBJ2-1; clone_size: NA; d_call: TRBD2; v_call: TRBV7-3; cdr3_aa: CASSSGLLSYNEQFF; cdr3_nt: TGTGCCAGCAGTTCGGGACTACTCTCCTACAATGAGCAGTTCTTC
j_call: TRBJ2-7; clone_size: once; d_call: TRBD1; v_call: TRBV4-3; cdr3_aa: CASSHADRAYEQYF; cdr3_nt: TGCGCCAGCAGCCACGCGGACAGGGCCTACGAGCAGTACTTC
j_call: TRBJ1-1; clone_size: few; d_call: NA; v_call: TRBV6-6; cdr3_aa: CASSEGQNTEAFF; cdr3_nt: TGTGCCAGCAGTGAGGGCCAGAACACTGAAGCTTTCTTT
j_call: TRBJ1-2; clone_size: NA; d_call: TRBD1; v_call: TRBV19; cdr3_aa: CASSGEGAQGYTF; cdr3_nt: TGTGCCAGTAGTGGAGAGGGGGCGCAGGGCTACACCTTC
j_call: TRBJ2-7; clone_size: once; d_call: TRBD1; v_call: TRBV19; cdr3_aa: CASNPGQSFYEQYF; cdr3_nt: TGTGCCAGTAACCCGGGACAGAGCTTCTACGAGCAGTACTTC
j_call: TRBJ2-2; clone_size: NA; d_call: TRBD2; v_call: TRBV19; cdr3_aa: CASSTGSGRTGELFF; cdr3_nt: TGTGCCAGTAGTACGGGTAGCGGGCGGACCGGGGAGCTGTTTTTT
j_call: TRBJ2-5; clone_size: NA; d_call: NA; v_call: TRBV19; cdr3_aa: CANTAQYF; cdr3_nt: TGTGCCAACACAGCCCAGTACTTC
j_call: TRBJ1-5; clone_size: NA; d_call: NA; v_call: TRBV2; cdr3_aa: CASSEARGQPQHF; cdr3_nt: TGTGCCAGCAGTGAAGCGCGTGGTCAGCCCCAGCATTTT
j_call: TRBJ2-5; clone_size: NA; d_call: NA; v_call: TRBV6-5; cdr3_aa: CASSYAPEGQETQYF; cdr3_nt: TGTGCCAGCAGTTACGCCCCGGAGGGCCAAGAGACCCAGTACTTC
j_call: TRBJ2-2; clone_size: NA; d_call: TRBD2; v_call: TRBV4-3; cdr3_aa: CASSQVLGLADTGELFF; cdr3_nt: TGCGCCAGCAGCCAAGTTCTGGGACTAGCGGACACCGGGGAGCTGTTTTTT
j_call: TRBJ2-7; clone_size: NA; d_call: TRBD1; v_call: TRBV6-5; cdr3_aa: CASSYSPGQGRAGQYF; cdr3_nt: TGTGCCAGCAGTTACTCTCCCGGACAGGGGCGCGCTGGGCAGTACTTC
j_call: TRBJ1-5; clone_size: NA; d_call: NA; v_call: TRBV6-6; cdr3_aa: CASSSQGLTVQPQHF; cdr3_nt: TGTGCCAGCAGTTCACAGGGCCTAACCGTTCAGCCCCAGCATTTT
j_call: TRBJ2-4; clone_size: NA; d_call: NA; v_call: TRBV11-2; cdr3_aa: CASSLDSLPGNIQYF; cdr3_nt: TGTGCCAGCAGCTTAGATTCACTGCCGGGAAACATTCAGTACTTC
j_call: TRBJ1-1; clone_size: NA; d_call: TRBD1; v_call: TRBV15; cdr3_aa: CATSREYRGNTEAFF; cdr3_nt: TGTGCCACCAGCAGAGAATACAGGGGAAACACTGAAGCTTTCTTT
j_call: TRBJ2-7; clone_size: NA; d_call: TRBD1; v_call: TRBV19; cdr3_aa: CASMGQGAASYEQYF; cdr3_nt: TGTGCCAGTATGGGTCAGGGGGCAGCGTCCTACGAGCAGTACTTC
j_call: TRBJ1-1; clone_size: NA; d_call: NA; v_call: TRBV2; cdr3_aa: CASSRQTDEAFF; cdr3_nt: TGTGCCAGCAGTCGACAGACGGATGAAGCTTTCTTT
j_call: TRBJ2-7; clone_size: NA; d_call: NA; v_call: TRBV7-6; cdr3_aa: CASSLLAGSYEQYF; cdr3_nt: TGTGCCAGCAGCTTATTAGCAGGGTCCTACGAGCAGTACTTC
j_call: TRBJ1-2; clone_size: NA; d_call: NA; v_call: TRBV11-2; cdr3_aa: CASSSLQGGNYGYTF; cdr3_nt: TGTGCCAGCAGCTCCCTGCAGGGTGGTAACTATGGCTACACCTTC
j_call: TRBJ2-3; clone_size: NA; d_call: TRBD1; v_call: TRBV14; cdr3_aa: CASSRDRSTDTQYF; cdr3_nt: TGTGCCAGCAGCCGGGACAGGAGTACAGATACGCAGTATTTT
j_call: TRBJ1-5; clone_size: NA; d_call: NA; v_call: TRBV21-1; cdr3_aa: CASSLRDRYSNQPQHF; cdr3_nt: TGTGCCAGCAGCCTCCGGGACAGGTATAGCAATCAGCCCCAGCATTTT
j_call: TRBJ1-5; clone_size: NA; d_call: TRBD1; v_call: TRBV6-6; cdr3_aa: CASSNGNRGRQPQHF; cdr3_nt: TGTGCCAGCAGTAACGGAAACAGGGGACGGCAGCCCCAGCATTTT
j_call: TRBJ1-6; clone_size: NA; d_call: TRBD1; v_call: TRBV2; cdr3_aa: CASRIGTAYSPLHF; cdr3_nt: TGTGCCAGCAGAATAGGGACAGCTTATTCACCCCTCCACTTT
j_call: TRBJ1-1; clone_size: NA; d_call: NA; v_call: TRBV5-4; cdr3_aa: CASSLELGVNTEAFF; cdr3_nt: TGTGCCAGCAGCCTGGAGCTAGGAGTGAACACTGAAGCTTTCTTT
j_call: TRBJ1-1; clone_size: NA; d_call: NA; v_call: TRBV2; cdr3_aa: CASSPKQRREAEAFF; cdr3_nt: TGTGCCAGCAGCCCGAAGCAGCGCAGGGAGGCTGAAGCTTTCTTT
j_call: TRBJ2-3; clone_size: NA; d_call: NA; v_call: TRBV4-1; cdr3_aa: CASSQDRQLDTQYF; cdr3_nt: TGCGCCAGCAGCCAAGATCGACAGCTCGATACGCAGTATTTT
j_call: TRBJ2-5; clone_size: NA; d_call: TRBD2; v_call: TRBV5-1; cdr3_aa: CASSLVAGEGQETQYF; cdr3_nt: TGCGCCAGCAGCTTGGTAGCGGGAGAGGGGCAAGAGACCCAGTACTTC
j_call: TRBJ1-1; clone_size: NA; d_call: NA; v_call: TRBV5-1; cdr3_aa: CASSLRTWRGMNTEAFF; cdr3_nt: TGCGCCAGCAGCTTGAGAACGTGGCGAGGCATGAACACTGAAGCTTTCTTT
j_call: TRBJ1-2; clone_size: NA; d_call: TRBD1; v_call: TRBV29-1; cdr3_aa: CRGRHRGLYGYTF; cdr3_nt: TGCAGGGGTCGCCACAGGGGACTCTATGGCTACACCTTC
j_call: TRBJ2-5; clone_size: NA; d_call: NA; v_call: TRBV11-3; cdr3_aa: CASSLGQAAETQYF; cdr3_nt: TGTGCCAGCAGCTTAGGGCAGGCCGCAGAGACCCAGTACTTC
j_call: TRBJ2-7; clone_size: NA; d_call: NA; v_call: TRBV6-1; cdr3_aa: CASSEEAGAPSYEQYF; cdr3_nt: TGTGCCAGCAGTGAAGAGGCGGGCGCTCCTTCCTACGAGCAGTACTTC
j_call: TRBJ2-1; clone_size: few; d_call: TRBD2; v_call: TRBV25-1; cdr3_aa: CASTAGGPNEQFF; cdr3_nt: TGTGCCAGCACAGCGGGAGGGCCCAATGAGCAGTTCTTC
j_call: TRBJ1-2; clone_size: NA; d_call: NA; v_call: TRBV19; cdr3_aa: CASSSAGRGVPYGYTF; cdr3_nt: TGTGCCAGTAGTTCGGCCGGGAGAGGGGTTCCCTATGGCTACACCTTC
j_call: TRBJ1-5; clone_size: NA; d_call: NA; v_call: TRBV18; cdr3_aa: CASSELGSNQPQHF; cdr3_nt: TGTGCCAGCTCGGAGTTAGGTAGCAATCAGCCCCAGCATTTT
j_call: TRBJ1-5; clone_size: NA; d_call: TRBD1; v_call: TRBV28; cdr3_aa: CASILLGQGNQPQHF; cdr3_nt: TGTGCCAGCATTCTTCTTGGACAGGGCAATCAGCCCCAGCATTTT
j_call: TRBJ2-3; clone_size: NA; d_call: TRBD2; v_call: TRBV5-8; cdr3_aa: CASSRTSGADTQYF; cdr3_nt: TGTGCCAGCAGCAGAACTAGCGGGGCAGATACGCAGTATTTT
j_call: TRBJ1-1; clone_size: NA; d_call: NA; v_call: TRBV5-1; cdr3_aa: CASSLGGLGGYAEAFF; cdr3_nt: TGCGCCAGCAGCTTGGGAGGTTTGGGGGGGTACGCTGAAGCTTTCTTT
j_call: TRBJ1-2; clone_size: NA; d_call: TRBD1; v_call: TRBV28; cdr3_aa: CASSSGRGWFGYTF; cdr3_nt: TGTGCCAGCAGTTCCGGCAGGGGGTGGTTCGGCTACACCTTC
j_call: TRBJ2-7; clone_size: NA; d_call: TRBD1; v_call: TRBV4-2; cdr3_aa: CASSQERGPYEQYF; cdr3_nt: TGTGCCAGCAGCCAAGAAAGGGGGCCCTACGAGCAGTACTTC
j_call: TRBJ1-2; clone_size: NA; d_call: TRBD1; v_call: TRBV7-9; cdr3_aa: CASSLGAGGVEGYTF; cdr3_nt: TGTGCCAGCAGCTTAGGTGCAGGGGGCGTAGAGGGCTACACCTTC
j_call: TRBJ2-1; clone_size: NA; d_call: NA; v_call: TRBV19; cdr3_aa: CASSTVLVGEQFF; cdr3_nt: TGTGCCAGTAGTACCGTTCTAGTTGGTGAGCAGTTCTTC
j_call: TRBJ1-2; clone_size: NA; d_call: NA; v_call: TRBV30; cdr3_aa: CAWSVPPSADGYTF; cdr3_nt: TGTGCCTGGAGTGTACCGCCCTCGGCGGATGGCTACACCTTC
j_call: TRBJ1-1; clone_size: once; d_call: NA; v_call: TRBV19; cdr3_aa: CASIDPGWGTEAFF; cdr3_nt: TGTGCCAGTATCGACCCGGGATGGGGCACTGAAGCTTTCTTT
j_call: TRBJ2-3; clone_size: NA; d_call: TRBD2; v_call: TRBV5-6; cdr3_aa: CASSLRGSDTQYF; cdr3_nt: TGTGCCAGCAGCTTGCGCGGGAGCGATACGCAGTATTTT